Sequencing of this TCR beta chain was carried out in a study of shared clonotypes between healthy human individuals. Findings and caveats of the study: Naive CD4 clonotype sharing across several donors was about 5%. Naive subsets generally had larger estimated richness than memory subsets. Rarefaction revealed incomplete sorted-subset sequencing despite large depth.

Comments on this clone: Its antigen remains unknown.

TCRdb's copy holds only in-frame clones and misses some; the assay was immunoSEQ multiplex PCR. In the table there are 780,000 or so clones, 55% to 75% of which are singletons. Adult donors, all healthy and HIV-negative, had no recent acute infections or vaccinations. The CDR3 is 15 amino acids. Germline CDR1 is MDHEN and CDR2 is SYDVKM. With 6 bases removed from V and 1 base from J, the gap between germline ends came to 13 bases. V gene TRBV28 combines with J gene TRBJ1-3; no clear D. This clonotype was obtained from a woman between 25 and 40 years old in good health. Sequenced input: memory CD4+ T cells sorted from blood. Subset meaning: CD45RA-negative fraction. The CDR3 DNA is TGTGCCAGCAGGGACGGAACTACTTCTGGAAACACCATATATTTT. It specifies CASRDGTTSGNTIYF.